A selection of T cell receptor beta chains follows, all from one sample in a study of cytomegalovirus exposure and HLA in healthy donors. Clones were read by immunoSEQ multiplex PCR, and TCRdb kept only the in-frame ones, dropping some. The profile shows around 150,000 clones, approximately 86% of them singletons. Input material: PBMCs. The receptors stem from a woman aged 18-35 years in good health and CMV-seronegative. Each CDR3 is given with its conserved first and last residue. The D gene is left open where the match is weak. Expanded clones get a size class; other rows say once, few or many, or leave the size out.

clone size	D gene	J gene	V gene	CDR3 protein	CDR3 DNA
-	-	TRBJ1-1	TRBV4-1	CASTDGGGAFF	TGCGCCAGCACGGACGGCGGGGGAGCTTTCTTT
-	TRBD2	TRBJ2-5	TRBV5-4	CATVAGLAGLGQETQYF	TGTGCCACAGTCGCGGGACTAGCGGGGCTCGGCCAAGAGACCCAGTACTTC
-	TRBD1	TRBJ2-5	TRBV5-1	CASSLVATDRGRRETQYF	TGCGCCAGCAGCTTGGTCGCGACTGACAGGGGGCGGAGGGAGACCCAGTACTTC
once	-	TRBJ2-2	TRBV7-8	CASSPGPGRENTGELFF	TGTGCCAGCAGCCCAGGGCCGGGCAGGGAGAACACCGGGGAGCTGTTTTTT
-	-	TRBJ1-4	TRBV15	CATSPSSEGGNEKLFF	TGTGCCACCAGCCCTAGCTCAGAAGGAGGTAATGAAAAACTGTTTTTT
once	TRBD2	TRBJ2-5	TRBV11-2	CASSSTPGLADQETQYF	TGTGCCAGCAGCTCAACCCCGGGACTAGCGGACCAAGAGACCCAGTACTTC
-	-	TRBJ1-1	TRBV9	CASSVILGAAAEAFF	TGTGCCAGCAGCGTAATCCTGGGGGCGGCGGCTGAAGCTTTCTTT
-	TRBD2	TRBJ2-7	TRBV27	CASSFGGSSYEQYF	TGTGCCAGCAGTTTTGGCGGGAGCTCCTACGAGCAGTACTTC
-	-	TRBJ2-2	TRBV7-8	CASSLAGQNTGELFF	TGTGCCAGCAGCCTGGCGGGGCAGAACACCGGGGAGCTGTTTTTT
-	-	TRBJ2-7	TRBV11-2	CASSLLLSGPSYEQYF	TGTGCCAGCAGCTTACTGCTAAGCGGGCCTAGTTACGAGCAGTACTTC
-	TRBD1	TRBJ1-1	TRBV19	CASTIPGQGTAEAFF	TGTGCCAGTACCATTCCGGGACAGGGAACCGCTGAAGCTTTCTTT
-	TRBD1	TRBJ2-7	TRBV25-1	CASRTGGSYEQYF	TGTGCCAGCAGGACAGGGGGAAGCTACGAGCAGTACTTC
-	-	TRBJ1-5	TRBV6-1	CASSASEAGEGDNQPQHF	TGTGCCAGCAGTGCCTCGGAGGCAGGGGAGGGGGACAATCAGCCCCAGCATTTT
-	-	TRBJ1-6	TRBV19	CASRGGINSPLHF	TGTGCCAGTAGGGGGGGAATCAATTCACCCCTCCACTTT
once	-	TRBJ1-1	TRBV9	CASSEGINTEAFF	TGTGCCAGCAGCGAGGGGATCAACACTGAAGCTTTCTTT
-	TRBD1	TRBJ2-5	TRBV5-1	CASSLYTGGMKTQYF	TGCGCCAGCAGCTTGTACACAGGGGGCATGAAGACCCAGTACTTC
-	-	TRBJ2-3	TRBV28	CASTPLSYSNPDTQYF	TGTGCCAGCACCCCCCTCTCTTACTCCAACCCAGATACGCAGTATTTT
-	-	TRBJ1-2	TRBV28	CASSSSQGGDGYTF	TGTGCCAGCAGTTCCTCCCAGGGAGGGGATGGCTACACCTTC
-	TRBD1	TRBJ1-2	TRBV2	CAGGTGINYGYTF	TGTGCCGGGGGGACAGGGATTAACTATGGCTACACCTTC
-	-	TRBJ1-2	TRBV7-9	CASSLAKQVDYGYTF	TGTGCCAGCAGCTTAGCGAAACAGGTTGACTATGGCTACACCTTC
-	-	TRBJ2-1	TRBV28	CASIRAGVFSYNEQFF	TGTGCCAGCATCAGAGCGGGCGTATTCTCCTACAATGAGCAGTTCTTC
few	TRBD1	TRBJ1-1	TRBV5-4	CASSPRTGGNTEAFF	TGTGCCAGCAGCCCCCGGACAGGGGGGAACACTGAAGCTTTCTTT
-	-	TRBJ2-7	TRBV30	CAWSFGTYGYEQYF	TGTGCCTGGAGTTTTGGGACTTACGGCTACGAGCAGTACTTC
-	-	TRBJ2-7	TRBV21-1	CASSLRTGGDYEQYF	TGTGCCAGCAGCCTGAGGACAGGGGGCGACTACGAGCAGTACTTC
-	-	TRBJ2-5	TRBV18	CASSPPNEETQYF	TGTGCCAGCTCACCACCGAATGAGGAGACCCAGTACTTC
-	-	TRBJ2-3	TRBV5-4	CASRYLGAAQYF	TGTGCCAGCAGATATCTCGGAGCGGCGCAGTATTTT
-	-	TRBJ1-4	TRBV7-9	CASSSLLVEKLFF	TGTGCCAGCAGCTCCCTTCTTGTTGAAAAACTGTTTTTT
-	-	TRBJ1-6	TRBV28	CASSLFQDSPLHF	TGTGCCAGCAGTTTATTCCAGGATTCACCCCTCCACTTT
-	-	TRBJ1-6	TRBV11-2	CASSLIRPQGDSPLHF	TGTGCCAGCAGCTTAATCCGGCCCCAAGGGGATTCACCCCTCCACTTT
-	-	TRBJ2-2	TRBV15	CATSRDPTGELFF	TGTGCCACCAGCAGAGATCCTACCGGGGAGCTGTTTTTT
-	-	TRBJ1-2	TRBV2	CASSDSSYGYTF	TGTGCCAGCAGTGACAGTTCCTATGGCTACACCTTC
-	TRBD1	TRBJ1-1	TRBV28	CASSLGQGTEAFF	TGTGCCAGCAGTTTGGGACAGGGGACTGAAGCTTTCTTT
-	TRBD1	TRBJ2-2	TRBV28	CASSFRDSPTGELFF	TGTGCCAGCAGTTTTCGGGACAGCCCCACCGGGGAGCTGTTTTTT
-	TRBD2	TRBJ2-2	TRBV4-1	CASSQLPGQAGGNTGELFF	TGCGCCAGCAGCCAACTACCGGGCCAGGCGGGGGGAAATACCGGGGAGCTGTTTTTT
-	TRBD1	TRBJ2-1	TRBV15	CATSSAGPRGRGEQFF	TGTGCCACCAGCAGCGCTGGACCCAGGGGGCGAGGTGAGCAGTTCTTC
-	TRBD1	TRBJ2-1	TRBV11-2	CASSPGQFNEQFF	TGTGCCAGCAGCCCGGGACAGTTCAATGAGCAGTTCTTC
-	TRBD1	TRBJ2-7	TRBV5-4	CASSRDRLSYEQYF	TGTGCCAGCAGCCGGGACAGGCTATCCTACGAGCAGTACTTC
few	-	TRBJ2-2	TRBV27	CASSLLTGELFF	TGTGCCAGCAGTTTATTAACCGGGGAGCTGTTTTTT
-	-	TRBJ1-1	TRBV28	CASSSQGSTEAFF	TGTGCCAGCAGCTCTCAGGGTTCCACTGAAGCTTTCTTT
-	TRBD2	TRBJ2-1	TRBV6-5	CASSYWGGGHNEQFF	TGTGCCAGCAGTTACTGGGGGGGAGGTCACAATGAGCAGTTCTTC
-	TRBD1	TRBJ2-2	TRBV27	CASSFWQGALSRELFF	TGTGCCAGCAGTTTTTGGCAGGGGGCCCTTAGTAGGGAGCTGTTTTTT
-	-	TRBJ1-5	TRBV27	CASSFSVSNQPQHF	TGTGCCAGCAGTTTCTCGGTTTCCAATCAGCCCCAGCATTTT
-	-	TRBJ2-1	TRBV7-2	CASSSYGNYNEQFF	TGTGCCAGCAGCTCGTACGGGAACTACAATGAGCAGTTCTTC
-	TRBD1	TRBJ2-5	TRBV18	CASSPGQGRGETQYF	TGTGCCAGCTCACCCGGACAGGGGAGAGGAGAGACCCAGTACTTC
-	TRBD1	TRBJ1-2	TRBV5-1	CASSLEGQGAGGYTF	TGCGCCAGCAGCTTGGAGGGACAGGGGGCTGGAGGCTACACCTTC
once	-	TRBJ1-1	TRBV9	CASSVSGVLGTEAFF	TGTGCCAGCAGCGTCTCGGGGGTCTTGGGGACTGAAGCTTTCTTT
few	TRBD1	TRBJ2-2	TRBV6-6	CASSSTGVGELFF	TGTGCCAGCAGTTCTACAGGGGTCGGGGAGCTGTTTTTT
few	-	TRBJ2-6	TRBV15	CAVGQGTSGANVLTF	TGTGCCGTTGGGCAGGGAACTTCTGGGGCCAACGTCCTGACTTTC
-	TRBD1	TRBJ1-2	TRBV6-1	CASSEYRGQSYGYTF	TGTGCCAGCAGTGAGTACAGGGGGCAGAGCTATGGCTACACCTTC
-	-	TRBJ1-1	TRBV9	CASKSSVGGLSEAFF	TGTGCCAGCAAGAGCAGTGTGGGAGGGCTTTCTGAAGCTTTCTTT
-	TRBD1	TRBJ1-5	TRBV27	CASSLQGFGQPQHF	TGTGCCAGCAGCCTACAGGGGTTCGGTCAGCCCCAGCATTTT
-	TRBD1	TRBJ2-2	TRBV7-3	CASSLRRPGGFFVTGELFF	TGTGCCAGCAGCTTAAGACGGCCAGGGGGCTTCTTCGTTACCGGGGAGCTGTTTTTT
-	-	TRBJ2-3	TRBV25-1	CASSEYSRSTDTQYF	TGTGCCAGCAGTGAATATTCGAGGTCCACAGATACGCAGTATTTT
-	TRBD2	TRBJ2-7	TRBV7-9	CASVGGDSYEQYF	TGTGCCAGCGTCGGGGGGGACTCCTACGAGCAGTACTTC
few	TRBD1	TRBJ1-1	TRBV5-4	CASSGQGRTEAFF	TGTGCCAGCAGCGGACAGGGTCGCACTGAAGCTTTCTTT
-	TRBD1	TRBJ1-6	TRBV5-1	CASSIAQGNSPLHF	TGCGCCAGCAGCATCGCACAGGGGAATTCACCCCTCCACTTT
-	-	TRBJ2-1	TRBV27	CASSLAGTIGNEQFF	TGTGCCAGCAGTTTAGCGGGAACAATTGGGAATGAGCAGTTCTTC